Listed here are 25 T cell receptor beta chains from one sample, sequenced in a study of T cells in tumors after PD-1 blockade. The repertoire was sequenced with immunoSEQ multiplex PCR; TCRdb's copy has only in-frame clones and lacks some. The table records roughly 20,000 clones, over 70% of them present only once. The sequenced sample was PBMCs, obtained after anti-PD-1 therapy. The receptors stem from a human donor with advanced basal cell or squamous cell carcinoma (not recorded which).

The rearrangement joins TRBV7-8 to TRBJ1-1; D might be TRBD1 (5 bases). Germline V CDR1 and CDR2: SGHVS, FQNEAQ. The CDR3 is 14 amino acids. Trimming stripped 5 bases from V and 1 base from J, with 11 bases between. CDR3 residues: CASSLWGWNTEAFF. The DNA for the CDR3 is TGTGCCAGCAGCCTGTGGGGGTGGAACACTGAAGCTTTCTTT.

The chain links TRBV6-1 to TRBJ1-4, with 7 bases lining up with TRBD1. Trimming took 3 bases from V and 5 from J; bases not matched to a gene: 3. Germline V gene lookup returns CDR1 MNHNS and CDR2 SASEGT. CDR3 length: 14 amino acids. CDR3 loop: CASSDRGNNEKLFF. The CDR3 bases are TGTGCCAGCAGTGACAGGGGGAACAATGAAAAACTGTTTTTT.

The rearrangement links TRBV13 to TRBJ2-7; D not resolved. CDR3 length: 16 amino acids. V was cut by 5 bases and J by 5 bases, with 22 bases left in between. Germline V gene lookup returns CDR1 PRHDT and CDR2 FYEKMQ (reference sequence). The CDR3 sequence: CASSPERLGTADEQYF. As DNA, the CDR3 is TGTGCCAGCAGCCCCGAACGACTGGGAACTGCGGACGAGCAGTACTTC.

The CDR3 nucleotides are TGCGCCAGCAGCCAGCCCAGAAGGGGAAACACTGAAGCTTTCTTT. Its translation: CASSQPRRGNTEAFF. This chain links TRBV4-1 with TRBJ1-1, with D tentatively TRBD1 (5 bases). Germline V CDR1 and CDR2: MGHRA, YSYEKL. V was pared by 3 bases and J by 2 bases, with 13 bases between. The CDR3 has 15 amino acids.

Here the CDR3 reads CASSFRDRYYNEQFF. The CDR3 coding sequence is TGTGCCAGCAGTTTCCGCGACCGGTACTACAATGAGCAGTTCTTC. The genes are TRBV28 and TRBJ2-1; D is unclear. The CDR3 runs 15 residues. Germline CDR1 and CDR2: MDHEN and SYDVKM. Trimming took off 3 bases at V and 3 bases at J, with 12 bases between the two ends.

This clone has only a few counts. CDR3 loop: CASSQTGTGATGELFF. In DNA form, the CDR3 reads TGCGCCAGCAGCCAAACCGGGACAGGGGCGACCGGGGAGCTGTTTTTT. The genes are TRBV4-1 and TRBJ2-2; 10 nucleotides match TRBD1. V lost 2 bases and J lost 5; bases outside the gene matches: 5. CDR1 and CDR2 (germline): MGHRA, YSYEKL. The CDR3 sequence is 16 residues long.

The V call is TRBV5-4, the J call TRBJ2-2; D unresolved. The CDR3 consists of 15 residues. Trimming cost V 0 bases and J 1 base, with 7 bases left between them. From germline, CDR1 is SGHNT and CDR2 YYREEE (reference sequence). CDR3 in amino acids: CASSLDRVNTGELFF. In DNA form, the CDR3 reads TGTGCCAGCAGCTTGGACAGAGTGAACACCGGGGAGCTGTTTTTT.

This clone was counted a single time. The chain has TRBV9 and TRBJ1-2, with D uncertain. Germline V gene data show CDR1 as SGDLS and CDR2 as YYNGEE. V lost 6 bases, J lost 1 base, and 10 bases lay in between. This CDR3 region has 13 residues. The CDR3 coding sequence is TGTGCCAGCACCTTGGCGCGTAACTATGGCTACACCTTC. It yields the protein CASTLARNYGYTF.

The chain combines TRBV6-6 with TRBJ2-7; TRBD2 aligns across 8 bases. The length of the CDR3 is 14 residues. Trimming cost V 6 bases and J 0 bases; bases outside gene matches: 4. The germline V gene encodes CDR1 MNHNY and CDR2 SVGAGI (reference sequence). CDR3 DNA sequence: TGTGCCAGCAGAACGGGAGGGCCCTCCTACGAGCAGTACTTC. As protein: CASRTGGPSYEQYF.

This chain joins TRBV11-3 and TRBJ2-7; no definite D call. The CDR3 length is 12 residues. V gave up 9 bases and J gave up 2 bases, with 11 bases separating them. The germline V gene encodes CDR1 SGHNT and CDR2 YENEEA. CDR3 region: CASASSTYEQYF. The CDR3 DNA follows: TGTGCCAGTGCGAGCTCGACCTACGAGCAGTACTTC.

The chain has TRBV19 and TRBJ1-2; 8 positions match TRBD1. The CDR3 is 14 amino acids. In germline, CDR1 is LNHDA, CDR2 SQIVND (reference sequence). Losses at the gene ends were 4 bases for V and 5 bases for J; bases not matched to a gene: 6. CDR3 region: CASSTQGAHYGYTF. DNA for the CDR3: TGTGCCAGTAGTACGCAGGGGGCGCATTATGGCTACACCTTC.

The chain has TRBV12-3 or TRBV12-4 and TRBJ2-5; D not certain. The V gene lost 3 bases and the J gene lost 7 bases, with 9 bases spanning the gap. This CDR3 region has 12 residues. CDR3 nucleotide sequence: TGTGCCAGCAGTTTCTTCTCGCGGACCCAGTACTTC. Translation: CASSFFSRTQYF.

The genes are TRBV3-1 (or the pseudogene TRBV3-2) and TRBJ2-3; 9 bases align to TRBD2. The germline V gene encodes CDR1 LGHDT and CDR2 YNNKEL (reference sequence). V dropped 4 bases and J dropped 7; count of bases not matched to a gene: 9. The CDR3 totals 15 residues. For the CDR3, the DNA is TGTGCCAGCAGCCTTAGCGGGAGTGGGAGGAATACGCAGTATTTT. This translates into CASSLSGSGRNTQYF.

This chain links TRBV18 with TRBJ2-1; 10 positions match TRBD2. Germline V gene lookup returns CDR1 KGHSH and CDR2 LQKENI. V shed 1 base, J shed 10 bases, and the junction held 10 bases outside the gene matches. CDR3 length: 16 amino acids. DNA for the CDR3: TGTGCCAGCTCACCACTCTCTAGCGGGAGTATGGGGGAGCAGTTCTTC. The encoded protein is CASSPLSSGSMGEQFF.

This clone has only a few counts. The chain joins TRBV4-2 to TRBJ2-5; 9 nucleotides agree with TRBD2. The CDR3 has 15 amino acids. The J segment lost 5 bases and the V segment lost 3 bases, leaving 7 bases of the junction unmatched. Germline values: CDR1 LGHNA, CDR2 YNFKEQ. The CDR3 region is CASSHRAGGLETQYF. CDR3 in DNA: TGTGCCAGCAGCCATCGGGCGGGGGGGCTGGAGACCCAGTACTTC.

CDR3 in DNA: TGCGCCAGCAGCCAAGATCGTACGGGTCAGCCCCAGCATTTT. Amino acids: CASSQDRTGQPQHF. This rearrangement joins TRBV4-1 to TRBJ1-5, with unresolved D. Germline CDR1 reads MGHRA; CDR2 reads YSYEKL. The CDR3 runs to 14 residues. Trimming took 0 bases from V and 6 from J, leaving 9 bases between them.

This chain connects TRBV2 to TRBJ1-2; no definite D call. Germline CDR1 is SNHLY and CDR2 is FYNNEI. The CDR3 is 14 residues long. Trimming removed 4 bases from V and 2 bases from J, with 11 bases in between. CDR3 loop: CASSGDLGNYGYTF. Written as DNA, the CDR3 is TGTGCCAGCAGTGGAGATCTGGGAAACTATGGCTACACCTTC.

This chain joins TRBV5-1 and TRBJ2-1; 10 bases match TRBD1. CDR3 length equals 15 residues. Germline lookup yields CDR1 SGHRS and CDR2 YFSETQ. V was pared by 4 bases and J by 3 bases, with 4 bases of the junction left unmatched. The CDR3 DNA sequence: TGCGCCAGCAGCCCGGGACAGGGGTACTACAATGAGCAGTTCTTC. Translated, it gives CASSPGQGYYNEQFF.

The rearrangement uses TRBV20-1 and TRBJ2-7, with TRBD1 matching 8 bases. CDR1 and CDR2 from the germline V gene are DFQATT and SNEGSKA (reference sequence). The CDR3 sequence is 11 residues long. The V gene end was trimmed by 1 base and the J gene end by 9 bases; junction bases not matched to a gene: 2. CDR3 coding DNA: TGCAGTGCTAGAGGAGGACAGGGGCAGTACTTC. This gives the protein CSARGGQGQYF.

The chain carries TRBV13 and TRBJ1-6, with D uncertain. CDR3 length: 15 amino acids. V was clipped by 5 bases and J by 6 bases, with 14 bases between them. Germline loops: CDR1 PRHDT, CDR2 FYEKMQ (reference sequence). CDR3 sequence (DNA): TGTGCCAGCAGCCTAAATCGGGGAGGTAATTCACCCCTCCACTTT. It yields the protein CASSLNRGGNSPLHF.

As for this clone: One junction end does not reproduce the germline sequence, and a read error may be involved. The chain joins TRBV12-3 or TRBV12-4 to TRBJ2-3; 11 nucleotides agree with TRBD2. This CDR3 is built from 13 residues. CDR3 nucleotide sequence: TGTGCCAGCAGTCTAGCGGGGGGAGATACGCAGTATTTT. Protein product: CASSLAGGDTQYF.

The chain uses TRBV18 and TRBJ2-2; D is ambiguous. The CDR3 is made up of 13 amino acids. CDR1 and CDR2 (germline): KGHSH, LQKENI. V lost 2 bases to trimming and J lost 4 bases, with 5 bases between them. CDR3 sequence: CASSPVTTGELFF. The CDR3 DNA reads as TGTGCCAGCTCACCAGTAACCACCGGGGAGCTGTTTTTT.

This clone appeared a single time. This chain connects TRBV13 to TRBJ2-5, with D uncertain. The CDR3 is 12 amino acids. CDR1 and CDR2 from the germline V gene are PRHDT and FYEKMQ (reference sequence). Deletions cut 8 bases from V and 6 bases from J, with 13 bases between. The CDR3 coding sequence is TGTGCCAGCGGGCCTGACCGACAGACCCAGTACTTC. Translating gives CASGPDRQTQYF.

The genes are TRBV3-1 (or the pseudogene TRBV3-2) and TRBJ2-7; D possibly matches TRBD1 or TRBD2 (5 bases each). V was shortened by 1 base and J by 9 bases, with 16 bases between the two germline ends. The CDR3 consists of 14 residues. The germline gives CDR1 LGHDT, CDR2 YNNKEL (reference sequence). CDR3 sequence: CASSQVLGRRAQYF. The CDR3 coding sequence is TGTGCCAGCAGCCAAGTTTTGGGACGCAGGGCGCAGTACTTC.

The chain couples TRBV10-2 to TRBJ2-7, with D unclear. The germline CDR1 and CDR2 sequences are WSHSY and SAAADI. Trimming cost V 0 bases and J 3 bases, with 3 bases left between them. The CDR3 has 12 amino acids. The CDR3 loop reads CASSESNYEQYF. DNA for the CDR3: TGCGCCAGCAGTGAGTCCAACTACGAGCAGTACTTC.